This TCR beta chain was profiled in a study of cytomegalovirus exposure and HLA in healthy donors. Study-level background: When 350 to 400 donors were genotyped, roughly 82% of them were found to fall in the Caucasian-associated ancestry cluster. The study's findings and limits: Researchers reportedly found TCR beta sequences accurately predicted most subjects' HLA-A and HLA-B alleles. A later analysis reported that several of the most significant clusters appeared to be linked to common viral pathogens, among them Epstein-Barr virus. Researchers reported that a few CMV-associated chains were confirmed in vitro as CMV antigen-specific.

This CDR3 contains 13 residues. Trimming pared 2 bases from V and 2 bases from J, leaving 6 bases between. The V gene's germline CDR1 is MNHEY and CDR2 SMNVEV (reference sequence). Vbeta (60) and Jbeta (13) primers were used in the PCR. Here immunoSEQ multiplex PCR was the method, and the copy in TCRdb shows in-frame clones only, minus some. The sample carries about 170,000 clones, 65% to 85% recorded once. Comments on this clone: Its antigen is unidentified.

This TCR derives from a woman between 45 and 60 years old in good health and CMV-seropositive. J is TRBJ1-2 and V is TRBV27; D unclear. Sequencing input: PBMCs. CDR3 nucleotides: TGTGCCAGCAGTTTAAAAAGCAACTATGGCTACACCTTC. It encodes CASSLKSNYGYTF.